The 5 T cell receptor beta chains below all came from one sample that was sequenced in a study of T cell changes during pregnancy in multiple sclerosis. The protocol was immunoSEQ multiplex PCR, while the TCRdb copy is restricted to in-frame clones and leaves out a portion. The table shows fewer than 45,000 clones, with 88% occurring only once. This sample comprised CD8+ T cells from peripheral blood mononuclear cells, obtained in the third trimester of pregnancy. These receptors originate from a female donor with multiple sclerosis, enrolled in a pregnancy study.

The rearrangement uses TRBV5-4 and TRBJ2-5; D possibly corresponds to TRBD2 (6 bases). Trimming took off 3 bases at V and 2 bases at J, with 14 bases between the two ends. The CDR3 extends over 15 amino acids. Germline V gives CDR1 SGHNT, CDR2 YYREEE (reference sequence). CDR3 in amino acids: CASSSTGEGQETQYF. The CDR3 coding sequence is TGTGCCAGCAGCTCTACGGGAGAGGGGCAAGAGACCCAGTACTTC.

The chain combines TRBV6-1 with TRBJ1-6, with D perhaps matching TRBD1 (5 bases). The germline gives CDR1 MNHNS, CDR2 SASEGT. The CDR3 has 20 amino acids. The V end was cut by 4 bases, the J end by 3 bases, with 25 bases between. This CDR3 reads CASSANLMGRVGNYNSPLHF. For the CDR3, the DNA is TGTGCCAGCAGTGCTAACCTGATGGGCAGGGTTGGAAACTATAATTCACCCCTCCACTTT.

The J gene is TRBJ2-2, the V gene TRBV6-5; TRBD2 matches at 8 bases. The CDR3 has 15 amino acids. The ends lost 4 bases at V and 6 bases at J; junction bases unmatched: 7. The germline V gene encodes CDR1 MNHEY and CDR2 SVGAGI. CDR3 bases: TGTGCCAGCAGTTTGGCTAGCGGGTTCGCCGGGGAGCTGTTTTTT. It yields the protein CASSLASGFAGELFF.

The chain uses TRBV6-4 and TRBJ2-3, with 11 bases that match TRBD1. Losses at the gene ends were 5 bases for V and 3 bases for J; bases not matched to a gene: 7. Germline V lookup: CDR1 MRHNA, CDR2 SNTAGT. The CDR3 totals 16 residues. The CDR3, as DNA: TGTGCCAGCAGTCCAGAGGGGACAGGGGGGACAGATACGCAGTATTTT. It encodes CASSPEGTGGTDTQYF.

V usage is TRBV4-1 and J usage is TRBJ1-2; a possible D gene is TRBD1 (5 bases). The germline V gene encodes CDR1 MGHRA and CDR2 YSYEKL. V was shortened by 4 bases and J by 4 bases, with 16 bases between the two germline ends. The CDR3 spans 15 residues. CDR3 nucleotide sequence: TGCGCCAGCAGCCGCCCCGGCAGGGATCTCTATGGCTACACCTTC. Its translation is CASSRPGRDLYGYTF.